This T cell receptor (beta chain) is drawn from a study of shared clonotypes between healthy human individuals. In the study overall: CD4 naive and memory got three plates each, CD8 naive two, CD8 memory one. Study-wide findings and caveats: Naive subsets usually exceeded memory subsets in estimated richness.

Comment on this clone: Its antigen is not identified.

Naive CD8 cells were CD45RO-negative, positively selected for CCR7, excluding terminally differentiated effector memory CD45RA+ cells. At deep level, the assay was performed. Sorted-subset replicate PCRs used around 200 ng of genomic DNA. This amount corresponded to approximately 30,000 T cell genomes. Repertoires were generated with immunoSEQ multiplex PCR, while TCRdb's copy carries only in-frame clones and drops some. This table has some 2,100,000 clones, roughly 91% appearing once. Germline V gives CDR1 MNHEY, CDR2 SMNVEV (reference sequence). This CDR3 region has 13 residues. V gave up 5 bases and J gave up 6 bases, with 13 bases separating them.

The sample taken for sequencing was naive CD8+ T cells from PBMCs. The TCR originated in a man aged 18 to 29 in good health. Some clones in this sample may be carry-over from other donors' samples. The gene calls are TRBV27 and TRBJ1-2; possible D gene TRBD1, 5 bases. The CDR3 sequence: CASSRLGTHGYTF. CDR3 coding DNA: TGTGCCAGCAGTAGACTCGGGACTCATGGCTACACCTTC.